This T cell receptor (beta chain) was sequenced during a study of control samples from healthy donors and cancer patients. The count of this clone is one. Produced via immunoSEQ multiplex PCR; TCRdb's table is partial and in-frame only. The sample has around 120,000 clones, 80% to 95% seen once. The germline gives CDR1 SGHVS, CDR2 FNYEAQ. The CDR3 sequence is 15 residues long. The V and J ends lost 4 bases and 4 bases, in that order; junction bases with no gene match: 9. The V and J genes are TRBV7-6 and TRBJ2-7; TRBD2 matches 8 bases. What was sequenced was blood. This TCR was recovered from a woman aged 18-29 years in good health. CDR3 in amino acids: CASSYGAGAGYEQYF. The CDR3 DNA reads TGTGCCAGCAGCTACGGAGCGGGAGCGGGGTACGAGCAGTACTTC.